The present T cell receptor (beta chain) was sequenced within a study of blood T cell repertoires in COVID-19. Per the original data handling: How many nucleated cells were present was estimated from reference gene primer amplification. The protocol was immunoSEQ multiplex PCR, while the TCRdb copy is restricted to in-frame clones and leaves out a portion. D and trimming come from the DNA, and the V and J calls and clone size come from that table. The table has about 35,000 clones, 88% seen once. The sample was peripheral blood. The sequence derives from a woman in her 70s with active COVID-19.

DNA for the CDR3: TGTGCCAGCAGTTCCCCATCGAGGGCCACGGGAGGCTACACCTTC. This sequence encodes CASSSPSRATGGYTF. The J gene is TRBJ1-2, the V gene TRBV6-2 or TRBV6-3; no clear D. The CDR3 runs to 15 residues. V was pared by 4 bases and J by 8 bases, with 20 bases between. The germline CDR1 and CDR2 sequences are MNHEY and SVGEGT.